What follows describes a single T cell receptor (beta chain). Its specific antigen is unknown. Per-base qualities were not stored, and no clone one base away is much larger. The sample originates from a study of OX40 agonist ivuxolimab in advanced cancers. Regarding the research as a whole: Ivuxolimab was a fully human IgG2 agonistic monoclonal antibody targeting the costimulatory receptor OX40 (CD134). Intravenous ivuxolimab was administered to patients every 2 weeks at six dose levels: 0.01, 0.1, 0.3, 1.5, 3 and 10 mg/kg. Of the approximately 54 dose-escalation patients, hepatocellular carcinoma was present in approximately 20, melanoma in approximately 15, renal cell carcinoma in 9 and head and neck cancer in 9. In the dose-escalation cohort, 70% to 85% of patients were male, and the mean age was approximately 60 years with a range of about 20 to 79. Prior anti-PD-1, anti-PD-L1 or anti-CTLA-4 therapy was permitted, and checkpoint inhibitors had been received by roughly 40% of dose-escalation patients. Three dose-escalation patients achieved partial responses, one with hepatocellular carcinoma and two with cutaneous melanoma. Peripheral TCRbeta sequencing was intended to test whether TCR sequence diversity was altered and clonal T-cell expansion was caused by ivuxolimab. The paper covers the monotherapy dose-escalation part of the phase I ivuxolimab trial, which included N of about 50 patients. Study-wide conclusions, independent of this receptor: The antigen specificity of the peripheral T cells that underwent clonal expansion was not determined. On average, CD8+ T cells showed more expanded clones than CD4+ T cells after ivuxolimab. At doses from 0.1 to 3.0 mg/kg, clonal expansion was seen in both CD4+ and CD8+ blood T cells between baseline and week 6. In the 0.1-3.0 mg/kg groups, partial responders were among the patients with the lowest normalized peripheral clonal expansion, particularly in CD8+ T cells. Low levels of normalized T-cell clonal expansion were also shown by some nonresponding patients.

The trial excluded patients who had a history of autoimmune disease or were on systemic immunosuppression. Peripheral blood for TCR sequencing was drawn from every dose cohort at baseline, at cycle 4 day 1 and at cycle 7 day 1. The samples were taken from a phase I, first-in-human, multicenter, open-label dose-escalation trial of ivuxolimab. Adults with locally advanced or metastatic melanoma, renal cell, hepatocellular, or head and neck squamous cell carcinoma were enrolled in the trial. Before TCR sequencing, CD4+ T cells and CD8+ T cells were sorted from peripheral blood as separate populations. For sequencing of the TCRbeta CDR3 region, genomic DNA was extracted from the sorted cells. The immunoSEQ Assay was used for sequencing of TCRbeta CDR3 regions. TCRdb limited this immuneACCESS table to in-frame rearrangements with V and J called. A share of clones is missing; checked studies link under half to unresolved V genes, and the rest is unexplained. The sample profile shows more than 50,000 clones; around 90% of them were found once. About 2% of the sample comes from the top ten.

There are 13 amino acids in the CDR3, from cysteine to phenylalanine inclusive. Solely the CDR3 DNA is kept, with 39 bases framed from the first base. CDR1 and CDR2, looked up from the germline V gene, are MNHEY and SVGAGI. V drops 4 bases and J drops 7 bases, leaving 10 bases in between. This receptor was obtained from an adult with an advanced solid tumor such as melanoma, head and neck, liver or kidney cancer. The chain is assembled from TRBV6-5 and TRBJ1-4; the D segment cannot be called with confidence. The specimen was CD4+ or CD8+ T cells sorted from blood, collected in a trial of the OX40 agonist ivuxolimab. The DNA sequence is TGTGCCAGCAGTTTGATTAGTGGTGAAAAACTGTTTTTT. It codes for CASSLISGEKLFF.